These 21 T cell receptor beta chains were all obtained from the same sample, sequenced in a study of cytomegalovirus exposure and HLA in healthy donors. The PCR was carried out with 60 Vbeta primers and 13 Jbeta primers. The repertoire was sequenced with immunoSEQ multiplex PCR; TCRdb's copy has only in-frame clones and lacks some. The sample lists 120,000 or so clones, around 73% seen once, with approximately 11% in the top ten. The sequenced material came from PBMCs. These receptors were obtained from a young man in good health and CMV-seropositive.

V usage is TRBV13 and J usage is TRBJ2-3, with D hard to call. There are 11 residues in the CDR3. V was shortened by 7 bases and J by 3 bases, with 5 bases between the two germline ends. In germline, CDR1 is PRHDT, CDR2 FYEKMQ (reference sequence). This CDR3 is CASTSTDTQYF. The CDR3 nucleotides are TGTGCCAGCACCTCGACAGATACGCAGTATTTT.

This clone was counted many times. The gene calls are TRBV6-5 and TRBJ2-7; D not certain. V lost 2 bases, J lost 4 bases, and 9 bases lay in between. This CDR3 has 13 amino acids. Germline V gene data show CDR1 as MNHEY and CDR2 as SVGAGI. For the CDR3, the DNA is TGTGCCAGCAGTTACGGCCCCGGGTACGAGCAGTACTTC. It specifies CASSYGPGYEQYF.

The V call is TRBV27, the J call TRBJ2-1; TRBD2 matches 7 bases. CDR1 is MNHEY, CDR2 SMNVEV, per germline (reference sequence). The CDR3 loop spans 14 amino acids. Germline trimming cut 5 bases from V and 7 bases from J; bases unmatched to any gene: 8. Here the CDR3 reads CASSLTSSWNEQFF. The CDR3, as DNA: TGTGCCAGCAGTCTGACTAGCAGTTGGAATGAGCAGTTCTTC.

The chain uses TRBV27 and TRBJ2-7; no firm D call. The ends were cut back, 5 bases at V and 0 bases at J, with 11 bases in the middle. The germline CDR1 and CDR2 sequences are MNHEY and SMNVEV (reference sequence). This CDR3 is built from 14 residues. CDR3: CASSIRHSSYEQYF. The DNA of the CDR3 is TGTGCCAGCAGTATTCGACATAGCTCCTACGAGCAGTACTTC.

This chain uses TRBV9 with TRBJ2-1; TRBD1 might be the D (5 bases). Trimming took 0 bases from V and 7 from J, leaving 5 bases between them. Per the germline V gene, CDR1 is SGDLS and CDR2 is YYNGEE. This CDR3 region has 12 residues. DNA for the CDR3: TGTGCCAGCAGCGTAGAGGGGAATGAGCAGTTCTTC. It is translated as CASSVEGNEQFF.

V gene TRBV6-1 combines with J gene TRBJ1-5; no firm D call. The CDR3 loop spans 14 amino acids. CDR1 MNHNS and CDR2 SASEGT come from the germline V gene. V dropped 2 bases and J dropped 2 bases, with 7 bases sitting between them. The CDR3 loop reads CASSERGGNQPQHF. CDR3 sequence (DNA): TGTGCCAGCAGTGAACGCGGCGGCAATCAGCCCCAGCATTTT.

The rearrangement joins TRBV2 to TRBJ1-5; D call uncertain. Looked up from germline, CDR1 is SNHLY and CDR2 is FYNNEI. The CDR3 runs to 14 residues. Between the trimmed V and J ends, which lost 8 bases and 7 bases, there was a span of 18 bases. DNA for the CDR3: TGTGCCAGCTCCCCCGAGGGAGGGCTCCAGCCCCAGCATTTT. This gives the protein CASSPEGGLQPQHF.

V usage is TRBV7-6 and J usage is TRBJ2-3; D is perhaps TRBD1 (5 bases). Trimming left V 4 bases short and J 2 bases short, with 10 bases between. Per the germline V gene, CDR1 is SGHVS and CDR2 is FNYEAQ. The length of the CDR3 is 14 residues. CDR3: CASSSFGATDTQYF. The CDR3 bases are TGTGCCAGCAGCTCGTTTGGGGCCACAGATACGCAGTATTTT.

The chain employs TRBV18 and TRBJ1-2; perhaps TRBD1 as D (5 bases). In germline, CDR1 is KGHSH, CDR2 LQKENI. This CDR3 comprises 15 residues. The V end lost 4 bases, the J end lost 4 bases, and 16 bases lay between the germline ends. CDR3 DNA sequence: TGTGCCAGCTCACTACCTCCCGGGACTGTCTATGGCTACACCTTC. Protein: CASSLPPGTVYGYTF.

This chain connects TRBV10-1 to TRBJ2-5; D perhaps matches TRBD2 (6 bases). The CDR3 spans 14 residues. The germline V gene encodes CDR1 WNHNN and CDR2 SYGVQD (reference sequence). Between the trimmed V and J ends, which lost 1 base and 9 bases, there was a span of 15 bases. CDR3 in DNA: TGCGCCAGCAGTGAGTTTAGGGAGTCGGGGGCCCAGTACTTC. Protein product: CASSEFRESGAQYF.

V and J are TRBV6-4 and TRBJ2-1, with TRBD2 identical over 14 bases. V trimming: 2 bases; J trimming: 8 bases; junction bases outside the gene matches: 20. This CDR3 is built from 21 residues. Germline V gene sequence: CDR1 MRHNA, CDR2 SNTAGT. CDR3 sequence: CASSDQDRTSGRNWSVDEQFF. The CDR3, as DNA: TGTGCCAGCAGTGACCAGGATCGGACTAGCGGGAGGAATTGGTCGGTGGATGAGCAGTTCTTC.

About this clone itself: Other DNA sequences from this sample encode an identical CDR3 as well. V is TRBV6-5 and J is TRBJ2-6; no reliable D call. Trimming took off 6 bases at V and 4 bases at J, with 7 bases between the two ends. Germline-derived CDR1 and CDR2 are MNHEY and SVGAGI. The CDR3 consists of 13 residues. The DNA for the CDR3 is TGTGCCAGCAGACTCTTCGGGGCCAACGTCCTGACTTTC. This translates into CASRLFGANVLTF.

V and J are TRBV11-3 and TRBJ2-7, with D possibly TRBD2 on 5 matching bases. Deletions cut 5 bases from V and 7 bases from J, with 12 bases between. Per germline, CDR1 SGHNT and CDR2 YENEEA. CDR3 length equals 12 residues. This CDR3 reads CASSRNGVEQYF. CDR3 sequence (DNA): TGTGCCAGCAGCCGAAACGGGGTTGAGCAGTACTTC.

This chain connects TRBV5-1 to TRBJ2-5, with D tentatively TRBD2 (5 bases). The J call may be incorrect, as the DNA end agrees better with TRBJ2-7. The germline gives CDR1 SGHRS, CDR2 YFSETQ. CDR3 length equals 15 residues. DNA of the CDR3: TGCGCCAGCAGCTTGCTCGCGGGCCACTCCTACGAGCAGTACTTC. It encodes CASSLLAGHSYEQYF.

V is TRBV5-6 and J is TRBJ1-2, with 9 bases matching TRBD1. CDR3 length equals 14 residues. CDR1 is SGHDT, CDR2 YYEEEE, per germline. V lost 4 bases and J lost 7; bases outside the gene matches: 8. The CDR3: CASSEPGQGSGYTF. The CDR3 coding sequence is TGTGCCAGCAGCGAACCGGGACAGGGTTCTGGCTACACCTTC.

This clone was observed once. The chain recombines TRBV5-4 with TRBJ2-6; the D gene is possibly TRBD1 (6 bases). With 4 bases removed from V and 1 base from J, the gap between germline ends came to 9 bases. The CDR3 has 15 residues. CDR1 is SGHNT and CDR2 is YYREEE in the germline V gene (reference sequence). The CDR3 DNA is TGTGCCAGCAGCGTACAGGGATCTGGGGCCAACGTCCTGACTTTC. Translation: CASSVQGSGANVLTF. Complete variable domain (other parts from reference TRBV5-4 and TRBJ2-6): ETGVTQSPTHLIKTRGQQVTLRCSSQSGHNTVSWYQQALGQGPQFIFQYYREEENGRGNFPPRFSGLQFPNYSSELNVNALELDDSALYLCASSVQGSGANVLTFGAGSRLTVL.

This chain joins TRBV7-9 and TRBJ1-5; unclear D gene. CDR3 size: 14 residues. Germline CDR1 and CDR2: SEHNR and FQNEAQ (reference sequence). V lost 1 base to trimming and J lost 0 bases, with 4 bases between them. This CDR3 reads CASSLVSSNQPQHF. The CDR3 nucleotides read TGTGCCAGCAGCTTAGTCAGTAGCAATCAGCCCCAGCATTTT.

The chain combines TRBV19 with TRBJ1-1; 7 bases agree with TRBD1. Germline V gives CDR1 LNHDA, CDR2 SQIVND (reference sequence). With 4 bases clipped from V and 7 bases from J, the junction kept 3 bases outside the gene matches. The CDR3 loop spans 12 amino acids. The CDR3: CASSKRQGEAFF. The CDR3 DNA is TGTGCCAGTAGTAAGAGACAGGGTGAAGCTTTCTTT.

In its sample, this clone was seen once. The gene calls are TRBV6-5 and TRBJ2-7; D may be TRBD1 (6 bases). V was shortened by 2 bases and J by 6 bases, with 8 bases between the two germline ends. This CDR3 has 12 amino acids. Germline-derived CDR1 and CDR2 are MNHEY and SVGAGI. The CDR3 coding sequence is TGTGCCAGCAGTTACGGGGGCTCCGAGCAGTACTTC. Translating it yields CASSYGGSEQYF.

This chain connects TRBV9 to TRBJ1-4, with 11 bases identical to TRBD1. The CDR3 extends over 16 amino acids. Germline trimming cut 0 bases from V and 7 bases from J; bases unmatched to any gene: 5. Germline V gives CDR1 SGDLS, CDR2 YYNGEE. This CDR3 reads CASSVAPDRGLEKLFF. The CDR3 DNA reads TGTGCCAGCAGCGTAGCCCCGGACAGGGGGCTTGAAAAACTGTTTTTT.

The chain couples TRBV27 to TRBJ2-7, with D tentatively TRBD2 (6 bases). Germline lookup yields CDR1 MNHEY and CDR2 SMNVEV (reference sequence). Trimming took off 6 bases at V and 4 bases at J, with 19 bases between the two ends. The CDR3 is 15 amino acids. The DNA for the CDR3 is TGTGCCAGCAGCCTAACCCCGGGACTTAGATACGAGCAGTACTTC. Its protein product is CASSLTPGLRYEQYF.